Listed here are 30 T cell receptor beta chains from one sample, sequenced in a study of T cells in Graves' hyperthyroidism and ophthalmopathy. Researchers amplified the TCR beta CDR3 regions from RNA transcripts. The primer set for the first-round RT-PCR of the TCR CDR3 was HTBI. One entry per CDR3 protein, called by TCRdb with MiXCR from the multiplex PCR reads. This table has about 360,000 distinct CDR3 sequences, about 12% appearing once. The specimen was blood. All receptors derive from a woman aged 18-30 years with Graves' hyperthyroidism.

This clonotype was counted many times. V gene TRBV20-1 combines with J gene TRBJ1-2, with D hard to call. The CDR3 is 13 amino acids. Trimming pared 5 bases from V and 4 bases from J, leaving 14 bases between. Germline CDR1 and CDR2: DFQATT and SNEGSKA (reference sequence). CDR3 coding DNA: TGCAGTGCTTGGGCAGATTATGGCTATGGCTACACCTTC. Translating gives CSAWADYGYGYTF.

This clonotype was counted a few times. The rearrangement joins TRBV5-4 to TRBJ1-4; D unclear. Trimming pared 6 bases from V and 6 bases from J, leaving 15 bases between. This CDR3 has 14 amino acids. In germline, CDR1 is SGHNT, CDR2 YYREEE (reference sequence). The CDR3 nucleotides are TGTGCCAGCACCCATGGGCAGGCCGATGAAAAACTGTTTTTT. Translating gives CASTHGQADEKLFF.

This clonotype has a count of ten or more. The CDR3 nucleotides read TGTGCCACCTCGACAGGGTTTGACTACAATGAGCAGTTCTTC. Encoded protein: CATSTGFDYNEQFF. The V and J genes are TRBV2 and TRBJ2-1; 7 bases line up with TRBD1. With V trimmed by 10 bases and J by 3 bases, 9 bases remained unmatched. The length of the CDR3 is 14 residues. Germline V lookup: CDR1 SNHLY, CDR2 FYNNEI.

This clonotype was found many times. The chain employs TRBV30 and TRBJ2-1; the match to TRBD2 covers 8 bases. With V trimmed by 0 bases and J by 13 bases, 11 bases remained unmatched. Germline lookup yields CDR1 GTSNPN and CDR2 SVGIG (reference sequence). The CDR3 totals 14 residues. The DNA of the CDR3 is TGTGCCTGGAGTGTACTCGCGGGAGGTGACAAACAGTTCTTC. Its translation: CAWSVLAGGDKQFF.

This clonotype was counted at least ten times. The chain joins TRBV28 to TRBJ1-5, with TRBD1 matching 8 bases. In germline, CDR1 is MDHEN, CDR2 SYDVKM. V dropped 5 bases and J dropped 5; count of bases not matched to a gene: 11. The CDR3 is made up of 16 amino acids. For the CDR3, the DNA is TGTGCCAGCAGTCTCCAGGCCGGACAGGGATATCAGCCCCAGCATTTT. Its translation: CASSLQAGQGYQPQHF.

V is TRBV6-1 and J is TRBJ2-1; D may be TRBD2 (5 bases). The CDR3 is 15 amino acids. CDR1 is MNHNS and CDR2 is SASEGT in the germline V gene. Between the trimmed V and J ends, which lost 6 bases and 0 bases, there was a span of 12 bases. The DNA of the CDR3 is TGTGCCAGCAGGGAGGCGGTAAGCTCCTACAATGAGCAGTTCTTC. Translated: CASREAVSSYNEQFF.

The sample holds many counts of this clonotype. V usage is TRBV4-2 and J usage is TRBJ2-1; D is uncertain. This CDR3 contains 13 residues. V dropped 1 base and J dropped 7 bases, with 8 bases sitting between them. Germline CDR1 reads LGHNA; CDR2 reads YNFKEQ. CDR3 sequence: CASSQGEVNEQFF. The CDR3 DNA sequence: TGTGCCAGCAGCCAAGGGGAAGTGAATGAGCAGTTCTTC.

There are a few counts of this clonotype. The chain couples TRBV28 to TRBJ2-6; 8 bases are shared with TRBD1. The V gene's germline CDR1 is MDHEN and CDR2 SYDVKM. This CDR3 has 18 amino acids. V lost 5 bases, J lost 1 base, and 10 bases stayed unmatched. The CDR3 DNA reads as TGTGCCAGCAGTCCGACAGGGGCGCGCGGTTCTGGGGCCAACGTCCTGACTTTC. Residues: CASSPTGARGSGANVLTF.

This chain links TRBV19 with TRBJ2-1; D uncertain. From germline, CDR1 is LNHDA and CDR2 SQIVND (reference sequence). The V end was cut by 7 bases, the J end by 8 bases, with 18 bases between. CDR3 length equals 14 residues. The CDR3 protein is CASTAPGRRDEQFF. The CDR3 region has the DNA TGTGCCAGTACCGCCCCCGGTAGGCGCGATGAGCAGTTCTTC.

This clonotype was seen ten or more times. This chain joins TRBV13 and TRBJ2-3; D uncertain. Looked up from germline, CDR1 is PRHDT and CDR2 is FYEKMQ (reference sequence). There are 15 residues in the CDR3. Trimming took off 3 bases at V and 6 bases at J, with 16 bases between the two ends. CDR3 sequence (DNA): TGTGCCAGCAGCTTCCCCAGCGAAGGGTGGGATACGCAGTATTTT. Protein product: CASSFPSEGWDTQYF.

This clonotype has ten or more counts. The chain carries TRBV2 and TRBJ2-2, with D perhaps TRBD1 (6 bases). Trimming took 8 bases from V and 5 from J, leaving 15 bases between them. This CDR3 region has 14 residues. Germline V gene data show CDR1 as SNHLY and CDR2 as FYNNEI. The CDR3 reads CASRLDRWTGELFF. The CDR3 DNA reads TGTGCCAGCCGTTTAGACAGGTGGACCGGGGAGCTGTTTTTT. The full variable domain, completed using reference TRBV2 and TRBJ2-2, is EPEVTQTPSHQVTQMGQEVILRCVPISNHLYFYWYRQILGQKVEFLVSFYNNEISEKSEIFDDQFSVERPDGSNFTLKIRSTKLEDSAMYFCASRLDRWTGELFFGEGSRLTVL.

This clonotype came up many times. The chain is built from TRBV10-1 and TRBJ1-1, with a possible D match to TRBD1 (5 bases). Trimming pared 0 bases from V and 10 bases from J, leaving 18 bases between. Germline values: CDR1 WNHNN, CDR2 SYGVQD (reference sequence). This CDR3 is 15 amino acids long. CDR3 residues: CASSESGAPSTGAFF. CDR3 nucleotide sequence: TGCGCCAGCAGTGAGTCAGGGGCGCCAAGTACGGGAGCTTTCTTT.

There are many counts of this clonotype. The rearrangement links TRBV5-1 to TRBJ2-3, with 9 bases identical to TRBD2. The CDR3 covers 16 residues. The germline V gene encodes CDR1 SGHRS and CDR2 YFSETQ. J gave up 0 bases and V 3 bases, and 5 bases lay outside the gene matches. DNA of the CDR3: TGCGCCAGCAGCTACCTAGCGGGAAGAAGCACAGATACGCAGTATTTT. Encoded protein: CASSYLAGRSTDTQYF.

V usage is TRBV14 and J usage is TRBJ1-2; the D is unclear. The CDR3 length is 14 residues. Trimming left V 0 bases short and J 8 bases short, with 13 bases between. Germline V gene data show CDR1 as SGHDN and CDR2 as FVKESK. Written as DNA, the CDR3 is TGTGCCAGCAGCCAAGATCGCCGGAACCAGGGCTACACCTTC. Protein: CASSQDRRNQGYTF.

This clonotype showed up many times. The chain uses TRBV6-2 or TRBV6-3 and TRBJ2-1; the match to TRBD2 covers 8 bases. This CDR3 is 16 amino acids long. Germline V gene sequence: CDR1 MNHEY, CDR2 SVGEGT. V was clipped by 6 bases and J by 4 bases; unmatched bases: 11. CDR3 loop: CASRRDIAGQYNEQFF. The CDR3 bases are TGTGCCAGCAGGCGAGACATAGCGGGGCAATACAATGAGCAGTTCTTC.

Ten or more counts support this clonotype. CDR3 DNA: TGTGCCAGCAGAAGGGGTAGCGGGGGGGTGTGGGAGACCCAGTACTTC. Translation gives CASRRGSGGVWETQYF. This sequence joins TRBV27 and TRBJ2-5; TRBD2 aligns across 11 bases. The CDR3 is 16 residues long. Germline V lookup: CDR1 MNHEY, CDR2 SMNVEV (reference sequence). V gave up 6 bases and J gave up 5 bases; unmatched junction bases: 11.

This clonotype was seen many times. The genes are TRBV2 and TRBJ1-5; no clear D gene. V lost 4 bases to trimming and J lost 4 bases, with 11 bases between them. From germline, CDR1 is SNHLY and CDR2 FYNNEI. There are 14 residues in the CDR3. The CDR3 region is CASSADEANQPQHF. The CDR3 DNA reads as TGTGCCAGCAGTGCCGACGAAGCGAATCAGCCCCAGCATTTT.

This clonotype was seen at least ten times. The chain links TRBV2 to TRBJ2-7; D is perhaps TRBD1 or TRBD2 (5 bases each). The CDR3 extends over 14 amino acids. Trimming stripped 7 bases from V and 2 bases from J, with 15 bases between. CDR1 is SNHLY, CDR2 FYNNEI, per germline. The CDR3 loop is CASNRRDGTYEQYF. The CDR3 DNA follows: TGTGCCAGCAATCGCCGGGACGGAACCTACGAGCAGTACTTC.

The DNA of the CDR3 is TGTGCCAGCAGTTCCGACGATGGGTCTGGAAACACCATATATTTT. This gives the protein CASSSDDGSGNTIYF. This rearrangement joins TRBV12-3 or TRBV12-4 to TRBJ1-3; D gene ambiguous. This CDR3 is built from 15 residues. V was shortened by 4 bases and J by 1 base, with 11 bases between the two germline ends.

This clonotype was seen ten or more times. The chain carries TRBV5-1 and TRBJ1-6; D unclear. The V gene lost 0 bases and the J gene lost 7 bases, with 11 bases spanning the gap. The CDR3 sequence is 15 residues long. The germline V gene encodes CDR1 SGHRS and CDR2 YFSETQ. CDR3 in DNA: TGCGCCAGCAGCTTGGAAACAGCAGTAAATTCACCCCTCCACTTT. Its translation is CASSLETAVNSPLHF.

This clonotype was counted only a few times. The chain carries TRBV9 and TRBJ2-1; the match to TRBD2 covers 7 bases. This CDR3 region has 15 residues. Germline CDR1 SGDLS, CDR2 YYNGEE. Trimming cost V 0 bases and J 1 base; bases outside gene matches: 1. DNA for the CDR3: TGTGCCAGCAGCGTAGACGGGGGGTCCTACAATGAGCAGTTCTTC. Translated: CASSVDGGSYNEQFF.

This clonotype was picked up many times. The chain uses TRBV7-2 and TRBJ2-1; no clear D. CDR1 is SGHTA and CDR2 is FQGNSA in the germline V gene. This CDR3 region has 17 residues. Trimming stripped 0 bases from V and 0 bases from J, with 12 bases between. CDR3 nucleotide sequence: TGTGCCAGCAGCTTAGCGCCAGGAATTAGCTCCTACAATGAGCAGTTCTTC. This codes for CASSLAPGISSYNEQFF. The whole variable domain, filled in from reference TRBV7-2 and TRBJ2-1, reads GAGVSQSPSNKVTEKGKDVELRCDPISGHTALYWYRQSLGQGLEFLIYFQGNSAPDKSGLPSDRFSAERTGGSVSTLTIQRTQQEDSAVYLCASSLAPGISSYNEQFFGPGTRLTVL.

The chain is built from TRBV6-4 and TRBJ2-7, with 8 bases matching TRBD2. With V trimmed by 4 bases and J by 6 bases, 11 bases remained unmatched. The germline CDR1 and CDR2 sequences are MRHNA and SNTAGT. This CDR3 region has 15 residues. The CDR3: CASSVCVVAGGEQYF. The CDR3 DNA follows: TGTGCCAGCAGTGTCTGTGTGGTGGCGGGAGGCGAGCAGTACTTC.

This clonotype has at least ten counts. J is TRBJ2-1 and V is TRBV3-1; 8 nucleotides line up with TRBD2. After removal of 1 base from V and 3 bases from J, the junction contained 11 bases not matched to a gene. Germline V gene lookup returns CDR1 LGHDT and CDR2 YNNKEL (reference sequence). CDR3 size: 18 residues. This chain's CDR3 is CASSQVGSAGVHYNEQFF. CDR3 nucleotides: TGTGCCAGCAGCCAAGTGGGGTCAGCGGGAGTGCACTACAATGAGCAGTTCTTC.

In this sample, this clonotype turned up a few times. The gene calls are TRBV7-9 and TRBJ2-6; tentatively, D is TRBD1 or TRBD2 (5 bases each). Germline CDR1 SEHNR, CDR2 FQNEAQ (reference sequence). Trimming pared 10 bases from V and 3 bases from J, leaving 13 bases between. The CDR3 is 14 residues long. For the CDR3, the DNA is TGTGCCATCGATCAGGGACGTGGGGCCAACGTCCTGACTTTC. As protein: CAIDQGRGANVLTF.

This clonotype came up many times. The chain uses TRBV3-1 and TRBJ2-2; no firm D call. CDR3 length: 16 amino acids. CDR1 LGHDT and CDR2 YNNKEL come from the germline V gene (reference sequence). The V end lost 1 base, the J end lost 3 bases, and 12 bases lay between the germline ends. CDR3 amino acids: CASSQGPGPDTGELFF. In DNA, the CDR3 is TGTGCCAGCAGCCAAGGGCCTGGACCCGACACCGGGGAGCTGTTTTTT.

The chain is built from TRBV5-1 and TRBJ2-5; a weak D match, TRBD2 (5 bases). The DNA end is a closer match to TRBJ2-1, so the J assignment may be wrong. The CDR3 contains 14 residues. CDR1 is SGHRS and CDR2 is YFSETQ in the germline V gene. The CDR3 nucleotides read TGCGCCAGCAGCTTGGGGAACACAGCGGCAACCCAGTTCTTC. This gives the protein CASSLGNTAATQFF.

This clonotype showed up just a few times. This may be a read error, as it is one base from a much larger clone. The CDR3: CASRDADRANTEAFF. The CDR3, as DNA: TGTGCCAGCAGGGACGCGGACAGGGCGAACACTGAAGCTTTCTTT. This rearrangement joins TRBV6-2 or TRBV6-3 to TRBJ1-1; the match to TRBD1 covers 8 bases. CDR1 and CDR2 (germline): MNHEY, SVGEGT. V lost 6 bases and J lost 1; bases outside the gene matches: 7. This CDR3 is 15 amino acids long.

The chain carries TRBV12-3 or TRBV12-4 and TRBJ1-2; perhaps TRBD1 as D (5 bases). The CDR3 sequence is 13 residues long. V was clipped by 3 bases and J by 6 bases, with 11 bases between them. The CDR3: CASSFRDQDGYTF. CDR3 nucleotide sequence: TGTGCCAGCAGTTTTCGGGACCAGGATGGCTACACCTTC.

This clonotype was counted between two and nine times. This chain connects TRBV20-1 to TRBJ1-3; no firm D call. Trimming stripped 6 bases from V and 2 bases from J, with 14 bases between. This CDR3 has 14 amino acids. CDR1 is DFQATT, CDR2 SNEGSKA, per germline (reference sequence). The CDR3 spells CSASAQEAGNTIYF. CDR3 DNA sequence: TGCAGTGCCTCGGCCCAGGAGGCTGGAAACACCATATATTTT.